The next 21 T cell receptor beta chains were all read from a single sample in a study of blood T cells in healthy people across ages. Next came a second PCR, run for about 7 to 12 cycles, which used a sample-barcoded 5' primer along with a J-beta primer mix. TCRdb analysed the 5' RACE reads with MiXCR anew, one entry per CDR3 protein. The table has some 1 million distinct CDR3 sequences, more than 35% seen once. Specimen: blood. These receptors all stem from an older woman in good health.

This clonotype was picked up a small number of times. The V call is TRBV12-3 or TRBV12-4, the J call TRBJ2-5; 7 bases match TRBD2. The J segment lost 2 bases and the V segment lost 0 bases, leaving 6 bases of the junction unmatched. The CDR3 covers 16 residues. CDR3 amino acids: CASSLAGASGQETQYF. The CDR3 bases are TGTGCCAGCAGTTTAGCCGGGGCTAGCGGACAAGAGACCCAGTACTTC.

DNA for the CDR3: TGCAGCGTTGGCGTGGGCTACTACGAGCAGTACTTC. It specifies CSVGVGYYEQYF. The rearrangement joins TRBV29-1 to TRBJ2-7; unclear D gene. CDR1 SQVTM and CDR2 ANQGSEA come from the germline V gene. V dropped 4 bases and J dropped 3 bases, with 10 bases sitting between them. The length of the CDR3 is 12 residues.

V gene TRBV5-1 combines with J gene TRBJ2-5; TRBD1 matches 11 bases. Per germline, CDR1 SGHRS and CDR2 YFSETQ. This CDR3 has 16 amino acids. The V gene end was trimmed by 0 bases and the J gene end by 11 bases; junction bases not matched to a gene: 12. CDR3 nucleotides: TGCGCCAGCAGCTTGGCCGGACAGGGGGCGGTTGGTGAGCAGTACTTC. Its translation is CASSLAGQGAVGEQYF.

This clonotype has just a few counts. The chain's CDR3 is CSARDPTVGQYF. The CDR3 bases are TGCAGTGCTAGAGATCCGACAGTAGGGCAGTACTTC. The V gene is TRBV20-1, the J gene TRBJ2-7, with D maybe TRBD1 (5 bases). Germline V gene sequence: CDR1 DFQATT, CDR2 SNEGSKA (reference sequence). This CDR3 comprises 12 residues. Trimming removed 0 bases from V and 9 bases from J, with 12 bases in between.

The genes are TRBV16 and TRBJ2-4; tentative D call: TRBD1 (6 bases). The length of the CDR3 is 16 residues. The germline CDR1 and CDR2 sequences are KGHSY and FQNENV. With 4 bases removed from V and 0 bases from J, the gap between germline ends came to 13 bases. The CDR3: CASSPRTAKAKNIQYF. The CDR3 DNA reads as TGTGCCAGCAGCCCCCGGACAGCCAAAGCCAAAAACATTCAGTACTTC.

The chain links TRBV9 to TRBJ2-3, with 14 bases matching TRBD2. The length of the CDR3 is 20 residues. CDR1 SGDLS and CDR2 YYNGEE come from the germline V gene. Losses at the gene ends were 4 bases for V and 1 base for J; bases not matched to a gene: 14. Here the CDR3 reads CASSIETGLAGAVGTDTQYF. CDR3 DNA sequence: TGTGCCAGCAGCATCGAAACGGGACTAGCGGGAGCGGTTGGCACAGATACGCAGTATTTT.

This clonotype has more than one count but fewer than ten. V and J are TRBV27 and TRBJ2-3, with D perhaps TRBD1 or TRBD2 (5 bases each). The CDR3 runs to 16 residues. The germline V and J ends were trimmed by 1 base and 1 base, with 12 bases remaining between them. Germline loops: CDR1 MNHEY, CDR2 SMNVEV (reference sequence). The CDR3 DNA reads as TGTGCCAGCAGTTTATATGGGGGTAGCGGCACAGATACGCAGTATTTT. Translating it yields CASSLYGGSGTDTQYF.

This clonotype was seen ten or more times. The chain's CDR3 is CAIRPTGQGAYEQYF. Written as DNA, the CDR3 is TGTGCCATCAGGCCCACGGGACAGGGGGCCTACGAGCAGTACTTC. The gene calls are TRBV10-3 and TRBJ2-7, with 11 bases fitting TRBD1. Germline CDR1 is ENHRY and CDR2 is SYGVKD. The CDR3 has 15 residues. The V segment lost 6 bases and the J segment 2 bases; nucleotides outside the gene matches: 6.

The chain couples TRBV28 to TRBJ1-4; 9 nucleotides agree with TRBD1. The CDR3 has 15 amino acids. V shed 7 bases, J shed 6 bases, and the junction held 9 bases outside the gene matches. Germline V CDR1 and CDR2: MDHEN, SYDVKM. CDR3 protein: CASTIGGTGYEKLFF. In DNA form, the CDR3 reads TGTGCCAGCACCATCGGGGGGACAGGGTATGAAAAACTGTTTTTT. Variable domain in full (rest from reference TRBV28 and TRBJ1-4): DVKVTQSSRYLVKRTGEKVFLECVQDMDHENMFWYRQDPGLGLRLIYFSYDVKMKEKGDIPEGYSVSREKKERFSLILESASTNQTSMYLCASTIGGTGYEKLFFGSGTQLSVL.

As DNA, the CDR3 is TGTGCCAGCAGCTATCAACAGGGGTTGAATGGCTACACCTTC. This codes for CASSYQQGLNGYTF. The chain links TRBV7-9 to TRBJ1-2; TRBD1 aligns across 7 bases. Germline assignment: CDR1 SEHNR and CDR2 FQNEAQ (reference sequence). The V gene end was trimmed by 4 bases and the J gene end by 6 bases; junction bases not matched to a gene: 8. The CDR3 loop spans 14 amino acids.

To note about this clonotype: A much larger clone lies a single base off, so this may be a read error. This chain uses TRBV20-1 with TRBJ2-7, with TRBD2 matching 12 bases. Germline CDR1 is DFQATT and CDR2 is SNEGSKA (reference sequence). V lost 6 bases and J lost 7; bases outside the gene matches: 10. The CDR3 runs 14 residues. CDR3 sequence (DNA): TGCAGTGCCCGGAGCCTAGCGGGAGGGAGGGAGCAGTACTTC. Its protein is CSARSLAGGREQYF.

This clonotype was seen repeatedly, ten times or more. This chain connects TRBV10-3 to TRBJ2-7; a possible D gene is TRBD2 (5 bases). Germline loops: CDR1 ENHRY, CDR2 SYGVKD. The V end lost 4 bases, the J end lost 4 bases, and 17 bases lay between the germline ends. The CDR3 is 15 residues long. The CDR3 region is CAISGDGGMWYEQYF. Here the CDR3 DNA reads TGTGCCATCAGTGGAGACGGAGGCATGTGGTACGAGCAGTACTTC.

The chain joins TRBV11-2 to TRBJ1-6; 7 bases match TRBD1. The CDR3 runs 14 residues. The junction had 9 bases not matched to a gene; V was cut back by 5 bases and J by 11 bases. Germline CDR1 is SGHAT and CDR2 is FQNNGV. The CDR3, as DNA: TGTGCCAGCAGCGCCCGGGACAGTCGGACACCCCTCCACTTT. This gives the protein CASSARDSRTPLHF.

The V call is TRBV20-1, the J call TRBJ2-7, with 7 positions matching TRBD2. The CDR3 has 13 amino acids. From germline, CDR1 is DFQATT and CDR2 SNEGSKA (reference sequence). CDR3 loop: CSAPRHSGYEQYF. Here the CDR3 DNA reads TGCAGCGCTCCACGTCATAGCGGGTACGAGCAGTACTTC.

The chain has TRBV10-3 and TRBJ1-1; the D gene is possibly TRBD1 (6 bases). Trimming cost V 1 base and J 0 bases, with 9 bases left between them. The CDR3 is made up of 15 amino acids. Per the germline V gene, CDR1 is ENHRY and CDR2 is SYGVKD. As DNA, the CDR3 is TGTGCCATCAGTGAGTTTGCAGGGGTGAACACTGAAGCTTTCTTT. Residues: CAISEFAGVNTEAFF.

The chain employs TRBV12-3 or TRBV12-4 and TRBJ2-7; 11 bases map to TRBD2. V dropped 5 bases and J dropped 6; count of bases not matched to a gene: 6. The CDR3 totals 14 residues. CDR3 sequence (DNA): TGTGCCAGCAGTAGACTAGCGGGAAGCGCCGAGCAGTACTTC. This translates into CASSRLAGSAEQYF.

In this sample, this clonotype turned up a few times. The chain uses TRBV10-3 and TRBJ2-7; the D call may be TRBD1 or TRBD2 (7 bases each). This CDR3 spans 14 amino acids. Per the germline V gene, CDR1 is ENHRY and CDR2 is SYGVKD. The V end was cut by 7 bases, the J end by 1 base, with 14 bases between. The CDR3 region has the DNA TGTGCCATCACCTCAGGGGGGGGATCCTACGAGCAGTACTTC. Its translation: CAITSGGGSYEQYF.

The J gene is TRBJ2-7, the V gene TRBV11-1; TRBD2 is a possible D gene (5 bases). Germline-derived CDR1 and CDR2 are SGHAT and FQDESV (reference sequence). This CDR3 is 15 amino acids long. V was trimmed by 4 bases and J by 2 bases, leaving 15 bases between them. The CDR3, as DNA: TGTGCCAGCAGCTGGGTACCTTCCGGGGCCTACGAGCAGTACTTC. Its protein is CASSWVPSGAYEQYF.

The table lists this clonotype with a few counts. J is TRBJ2-3 and V is TRBV29-1; 8 bases agree with TRBD2. This CDR3 is 13 amino acids long. J lost 7 bases, V lost 5 bases, and 8 bases had no gene match. Germline CDR1 and CDR2: SQVTM and ANQGSEA. The CDR3 region is CSVRAGGENTQYF. As DNA, the CDR3 is TGCAGCGTTAGGGCGGGAGGCGAGAATACGCAGTATTTT.

This chain links TRBV5-1 with TRBJ2-1; no clear D gene. Germline V gene data show CDR1 as SGHRS and CDR2 as YFSETQ. The CDR3 totals 14 residues. The V end lost 1 base, the J end lost 5 bases, and 10 bases lay between the germline ends. The CDR3 region has the DNA TGCGCCAGCAGCTTGTTGGCACAGAACAATGAGCAGTTCTTC. It encodes CASSLLAQNNEQFF.

This clonotype was counted at least ten times. This chain uses TRBV29-1 with TRBJ2-5; the match to TRBD2 covers 12 bases. Unmatched junction bases numbered 2, after V lost 6 bases and J lost 3 bases. The CDR3 is made up of 13 amino acids. CDR1 is SQVTM and CDR2 is ANQGSEA in the germline V gene. Here the CDR3 reads CSVTSGRKETQYF. In DNA, the CDR3 is TGCAGCGTAACTAGCGGGAGGAAAGAGACCCAGTACTTC.